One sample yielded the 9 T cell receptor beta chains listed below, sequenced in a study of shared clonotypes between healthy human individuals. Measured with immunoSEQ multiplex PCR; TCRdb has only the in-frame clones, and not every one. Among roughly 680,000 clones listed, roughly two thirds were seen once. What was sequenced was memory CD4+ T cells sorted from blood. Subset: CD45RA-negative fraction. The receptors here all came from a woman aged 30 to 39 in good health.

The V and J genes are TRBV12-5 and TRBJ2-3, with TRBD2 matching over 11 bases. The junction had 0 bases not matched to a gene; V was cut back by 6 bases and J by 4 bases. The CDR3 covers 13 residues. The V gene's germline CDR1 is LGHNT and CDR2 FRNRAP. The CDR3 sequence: CASGLAGADTQYF. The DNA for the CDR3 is TGTGCTAGTGGACTAGCGGGAGCAGATACGCAGTATTTT. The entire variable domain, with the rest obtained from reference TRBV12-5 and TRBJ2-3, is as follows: DARVTQTPRHKVTEMGQEVTMRCQPILGHNTVFWYRQTMMQGLELLAYFRNRAPLDDSGMPKDRFSAEMPDATLATLKIQPSEPRDSAVYFCASGLAGADTQYFGPGTRLTVL.

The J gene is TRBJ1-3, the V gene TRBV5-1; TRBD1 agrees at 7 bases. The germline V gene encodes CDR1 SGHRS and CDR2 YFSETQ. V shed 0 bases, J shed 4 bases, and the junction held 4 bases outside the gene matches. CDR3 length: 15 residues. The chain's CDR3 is CASSLATGNGNTIYF. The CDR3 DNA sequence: TGCGCCAGCAGCTTGGCGACAGGGAACGGAAACACCATATATTTT.

The CDR3 nucleotides read TGTGCCAGCAGCCCGGGACAGTCGTACAATGAGCAGTTCTTC. The encoded protein is CASSPGQSYNEQFF. The chain combines TRBV9 with TRBJ2-1, with 7 bases fitting TRBD1. CDR3 size: 14 residues. Germline assignment: CDR1 SGDLS and CDR2 YYNGEE. J was trimmed by 4 bases and V by 4 bases; bases with no gene match: 5.

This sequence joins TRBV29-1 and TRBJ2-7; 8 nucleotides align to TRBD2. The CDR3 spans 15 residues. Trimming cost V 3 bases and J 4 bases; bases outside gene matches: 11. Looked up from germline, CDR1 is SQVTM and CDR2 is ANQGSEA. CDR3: CSVEVASGPIYEQYF. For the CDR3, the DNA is TGCAGCGTTGAGGTTGCTAGCGGGCCCATTTACGAGCAGTACTTC.

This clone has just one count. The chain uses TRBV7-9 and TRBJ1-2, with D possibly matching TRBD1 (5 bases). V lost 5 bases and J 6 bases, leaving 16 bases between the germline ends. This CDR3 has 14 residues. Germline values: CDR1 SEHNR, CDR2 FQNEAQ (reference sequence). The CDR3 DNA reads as TGTGCCAGCAGCCAAGAGGCAGGGAGTAATGGCTACACCTTC. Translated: CASSQEAGSNGYTF.

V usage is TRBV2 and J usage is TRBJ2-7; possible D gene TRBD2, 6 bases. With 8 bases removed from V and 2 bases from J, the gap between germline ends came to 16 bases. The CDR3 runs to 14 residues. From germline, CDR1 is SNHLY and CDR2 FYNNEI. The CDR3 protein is CASEVGEVTYEQYF. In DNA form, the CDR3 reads TGTGCCAGCGAGGTGGGGGAGGTAACCTACGAGCAGTACTTC.

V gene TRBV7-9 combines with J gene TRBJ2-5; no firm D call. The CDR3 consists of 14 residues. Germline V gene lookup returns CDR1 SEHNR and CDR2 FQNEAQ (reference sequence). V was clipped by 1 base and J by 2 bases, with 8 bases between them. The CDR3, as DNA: TGTGCCAGCAGCTTAGGGTACAGACAAGAGACCCAGTACTTC. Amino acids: CASSLGYRQETQYF.

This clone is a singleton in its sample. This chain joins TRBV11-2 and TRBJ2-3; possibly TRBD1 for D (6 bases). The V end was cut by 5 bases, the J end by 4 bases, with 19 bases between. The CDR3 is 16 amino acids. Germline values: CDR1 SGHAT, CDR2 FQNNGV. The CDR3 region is CASSPVRGTLADTQYF. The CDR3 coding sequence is TGTGCCAGCAGCCCGGTGAGGGGGACGTTGGCAGATACGCAGTATTTT.

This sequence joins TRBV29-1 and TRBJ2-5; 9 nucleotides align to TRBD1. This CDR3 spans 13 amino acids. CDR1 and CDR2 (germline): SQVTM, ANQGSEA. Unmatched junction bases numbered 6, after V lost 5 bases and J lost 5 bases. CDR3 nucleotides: TGCAGCGTTCCGGGACAGGGATTGGAGACCCAGTACTTC. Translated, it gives CSVPGQGLETQYF.